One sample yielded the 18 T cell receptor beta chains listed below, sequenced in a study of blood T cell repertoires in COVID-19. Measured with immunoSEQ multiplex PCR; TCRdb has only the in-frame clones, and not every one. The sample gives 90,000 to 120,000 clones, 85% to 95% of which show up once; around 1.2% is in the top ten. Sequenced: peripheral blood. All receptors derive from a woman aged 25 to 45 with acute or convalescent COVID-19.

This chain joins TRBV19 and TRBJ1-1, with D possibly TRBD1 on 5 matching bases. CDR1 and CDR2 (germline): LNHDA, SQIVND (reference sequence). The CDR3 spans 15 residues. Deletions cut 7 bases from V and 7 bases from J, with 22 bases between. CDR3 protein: CASTAPIGAWNEAFF. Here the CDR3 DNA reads TGTGCCAGTACCGCACCCATAGGGGCGTGGAATGAAGCTTTCTTT.

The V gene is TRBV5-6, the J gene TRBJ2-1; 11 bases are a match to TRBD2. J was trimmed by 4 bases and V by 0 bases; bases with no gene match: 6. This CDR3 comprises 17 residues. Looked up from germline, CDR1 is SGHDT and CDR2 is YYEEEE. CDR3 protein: CASSLAGGTSGYNEQFF. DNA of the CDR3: TGTGCCAGCAGCTTGGCAGGGGGGACTAGCGGTTACAATGAGCAGTTCTTC. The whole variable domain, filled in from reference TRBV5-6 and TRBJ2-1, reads DAGVTQSPTHLIKTRGQQVTLRCSPKSGHDTVSWYQQALGQGPQFIFQYYEEEERQRGNFPDRFSGHQFPNYSSELNVNALLLGDSALYLCASSLAGGTSGYNEQFFGPGTRLTVL.

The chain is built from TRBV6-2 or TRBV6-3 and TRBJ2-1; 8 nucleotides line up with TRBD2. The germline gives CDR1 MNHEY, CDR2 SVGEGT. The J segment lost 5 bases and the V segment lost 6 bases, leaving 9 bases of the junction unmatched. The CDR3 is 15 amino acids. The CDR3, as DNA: TGTGCCAGCAGCAGACGAGCGGGGGCCCACAATGAGCAGTTCTTC. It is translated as CASSRRAGAHNEQFF.

CDR3 loop: CAISAKTSGVHNEQFF. For the CDR3, the DNA is TGTGCCATCAGCGCAAAGACTAGCGGGGTACACAATGAGCAGTTCTTC. The J gene is TRBJ2-1, the V gene TRBV10-3; 11 bases align to TRBD2. The CDR3 is 16 residues long. CDR1 ENHRY and CDR2 SYGVKD come from the germline V gene. The V segment lost 6 bases and the J segment 5 bases; nucleotides outside the gene matches: 9.

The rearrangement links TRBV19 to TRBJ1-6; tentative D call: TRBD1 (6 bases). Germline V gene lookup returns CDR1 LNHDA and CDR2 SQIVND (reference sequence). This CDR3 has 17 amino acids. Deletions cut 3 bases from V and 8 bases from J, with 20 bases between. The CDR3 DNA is TGTGCCAGTAGTATCTCCCCCAGGGGCCGGGGTTATTCACCCCTCCACTTT. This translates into CASSISPRGRGYSPLHF.

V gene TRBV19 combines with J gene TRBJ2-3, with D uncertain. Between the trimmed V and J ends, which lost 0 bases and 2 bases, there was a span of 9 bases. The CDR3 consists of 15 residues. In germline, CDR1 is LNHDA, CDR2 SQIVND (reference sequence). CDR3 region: CASSIDGADTDTQYF. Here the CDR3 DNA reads TGTGCCAGTAGTATAGATGGTGCAGACACAGATACGCAGTATTTT.

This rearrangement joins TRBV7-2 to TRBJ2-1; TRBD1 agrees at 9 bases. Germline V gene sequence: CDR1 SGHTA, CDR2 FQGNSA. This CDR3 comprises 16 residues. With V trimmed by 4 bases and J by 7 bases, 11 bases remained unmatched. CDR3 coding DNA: TGTGCCAGCAGCTCCGAACCCGGGACAGGGTGGAATGAGCAGTTCTTC. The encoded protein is CASSSEPGTGWNEQFF.

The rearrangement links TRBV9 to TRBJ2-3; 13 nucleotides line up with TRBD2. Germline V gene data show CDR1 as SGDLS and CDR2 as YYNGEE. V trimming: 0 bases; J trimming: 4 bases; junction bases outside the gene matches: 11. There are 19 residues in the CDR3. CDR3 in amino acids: CASSVEELAGGRLADTQYF. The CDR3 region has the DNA TGTGCCAGCAGCGTAGAGGAACTAGCGGGGGGGCGACTGGCAGATACGCAGTATTTT.

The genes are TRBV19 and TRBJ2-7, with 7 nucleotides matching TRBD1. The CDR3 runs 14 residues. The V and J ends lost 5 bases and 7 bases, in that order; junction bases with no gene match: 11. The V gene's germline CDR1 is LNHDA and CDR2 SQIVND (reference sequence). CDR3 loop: CASSQQGPYGEQYF. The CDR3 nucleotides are TGTGCCAGTAGTCAACAGGGGCCCTATGGGGAGCAGTACTTC.

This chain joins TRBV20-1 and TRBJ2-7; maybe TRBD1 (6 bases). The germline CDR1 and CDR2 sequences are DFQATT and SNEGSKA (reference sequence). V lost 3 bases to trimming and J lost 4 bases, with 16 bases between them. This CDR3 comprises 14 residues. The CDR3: CSASNRVDGYEQYF. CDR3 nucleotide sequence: TGCAGTGCTAGTAACAGGGTTGACGGATACGAGCAGTACTTC.

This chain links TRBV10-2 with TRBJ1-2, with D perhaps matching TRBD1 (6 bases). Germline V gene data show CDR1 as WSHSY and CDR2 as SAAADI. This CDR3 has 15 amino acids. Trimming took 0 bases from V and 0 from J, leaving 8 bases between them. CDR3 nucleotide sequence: TGCGCCAGCAGTGAGTCAGGGGGAGCTAACTATGGCTACACCTTC. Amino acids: CASSESGGANYGYTF.

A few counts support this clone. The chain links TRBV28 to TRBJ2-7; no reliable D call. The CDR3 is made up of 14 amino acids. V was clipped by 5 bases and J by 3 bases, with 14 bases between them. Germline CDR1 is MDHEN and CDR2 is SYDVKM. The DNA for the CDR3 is TGTGCCAGCAGTCCGGCACTACACCGCTACGAGCAGTACTTC. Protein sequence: CASSPALHRYEQYF.

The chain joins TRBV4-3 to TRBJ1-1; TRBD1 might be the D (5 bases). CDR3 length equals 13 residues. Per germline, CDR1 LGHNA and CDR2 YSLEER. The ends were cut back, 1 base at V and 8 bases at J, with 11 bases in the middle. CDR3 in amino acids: CASSQVRGMEAFF. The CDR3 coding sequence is TGCGCCAGCAGCCAAGTTCGGGGGATGGAAGCTTTCTTT.

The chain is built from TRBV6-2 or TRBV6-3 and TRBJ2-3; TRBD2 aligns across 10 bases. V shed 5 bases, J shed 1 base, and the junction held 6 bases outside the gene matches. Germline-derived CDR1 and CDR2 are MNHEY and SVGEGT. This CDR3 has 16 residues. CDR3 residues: CASSDLSGGGTDTQYF. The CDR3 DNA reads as TGTGCCAGCAGTGACTTAAGCGGGGGGGGCACAGATACGCAGTATTTT.

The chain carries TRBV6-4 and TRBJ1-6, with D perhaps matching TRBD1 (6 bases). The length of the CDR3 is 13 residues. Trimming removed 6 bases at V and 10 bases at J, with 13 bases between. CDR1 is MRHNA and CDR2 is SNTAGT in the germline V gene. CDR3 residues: CASRQHRESPLHF. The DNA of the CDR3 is TGTGCCAGCAGACAACACAGGGAATCACCCCTCCACTTT.

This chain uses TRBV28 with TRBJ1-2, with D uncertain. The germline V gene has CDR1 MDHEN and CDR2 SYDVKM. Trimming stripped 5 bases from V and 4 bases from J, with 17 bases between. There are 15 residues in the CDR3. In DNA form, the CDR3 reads TGTGCCAGCAGTCCCGCCGAGGGATTTGTCTATGGCTACACCTTC. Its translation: CASSPAEGFVYGYTF.

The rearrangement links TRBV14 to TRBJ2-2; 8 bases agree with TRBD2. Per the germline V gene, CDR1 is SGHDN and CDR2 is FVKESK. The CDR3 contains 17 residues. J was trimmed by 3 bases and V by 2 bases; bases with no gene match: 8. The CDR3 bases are TGTGCCAGCAGCCAATACCCAGCGGGAGAGGACACCGGGGAGCTGTTTTTT. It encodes CASSQYPAGEDTGELFF. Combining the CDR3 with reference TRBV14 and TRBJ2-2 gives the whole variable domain EAGVTQFPSHSVIEKGQTVTLRCDPISGHDNLYWYRRVMGKEIKFLLHFVKESKQDESGMPNNRFLAERTGGTYSTLKVQPAELEDSGVYFCASSQYPAGEDTGELFFGEGSRLTVL.

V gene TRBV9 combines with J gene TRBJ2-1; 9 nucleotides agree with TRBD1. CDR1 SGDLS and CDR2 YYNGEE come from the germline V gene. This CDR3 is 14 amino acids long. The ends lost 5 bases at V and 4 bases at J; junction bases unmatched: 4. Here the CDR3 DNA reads TGTGCCAGCAGTACAGGGGGCCGGTACAATGAGCAGTTCTTC. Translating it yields CASSTGGRYNEQFF. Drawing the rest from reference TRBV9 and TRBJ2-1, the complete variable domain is DSGVTQTPKHLITATGQRVTLRCSPRSGDLSVYWYQQSLDQGLQFLIQYYNGEERAKGNILERFSAQQFPDLHSELNLSSLELGDSALYFCASSTGGRYNEQFFGPGTRLTVL.